This T cell receptor beta chain was sequenced for a study of T cell repertoires in cytomegalovirus infection. At the level of the study: Indications came from public TCR beta signatures; they pointed to CMV infection and to a matching HLA type.

The sample holds many counts of this clonotype. Its target is not known. One entry per CDR3 protein results from TCRdb running MiXCR on the reads. The sample yields around 120,000 distinct CDR3 sequences, 24% seen once. Overall study findings and caveats: Identification of carriers of CMV plus the relevant HLA was performed using cumulative public TCR beta family frequency.

Between the trimmed V and J ends, which lost 5 bases and 6 bases, there was a span of 24 bases. Germline V gene sequence: CDR1 SGHAT, CDR2 FQNNGV. There are 17 residues in the CDR3. This chain uses TRBV11-2 with TRBJ2-3; tentatively, D is TRBD1 (5 bases). Specimen: PBMCs, sequenced either directly or after in vitro stimulation (not recorded which). The clonotype was recovered from a human donor in good health (CMV status not recorded). Some clones in this sample may be carry-over from other donors' samples. The CDR3: CASSPRGTTGQMDTQYF. For the CDR3, the DNA is TGTGCCAGCAGCCCTAGAGGTACGACTGGACAAATGGATACGCAGTATTTT.